This section outlines one TCR beta chain sequence together with its context. This sample is drawn from a study of CD8 T cells in ankylosing spondylitis. TCRdb used MiXCR to reprocess the 5' RACE reads, holding one entry per CDR3 protein. The sample carries about 250,000 distinct CDR3 sequences, about 30% recorded once. The CDR3 runs 14 residues. Germline V gene data show CDR1 as DFQATT and CDR2 as SNEGSKA (reference sequence). V shed 1 base, J shed 5 bases, and the junction held 5 bases outside the gene matches. This TCR was recovered from a male donor with ankylosing spondylitis or in good health (not recorded which). The chain is built from TRBV20-1 and TRBJ2-1, with 7 bases matching TRBD2. Sequencing input: blood, either unsorted or a sorted T cell fraction (not recorded which). The CDR3 DNA sequence: TGCAGTGCTAGAGGTATAGGGACTAACAATGAGCAGTTCTTC. Its translation: CSARGIGTNNEQFF.